A selection of T cell receptor beta chains follows, all from one sample in a study of blood T cell repertoires in COVID-19. The method was immunoSEQ multiplex PCR; TCRdb's version includes in-frame clones alone and lacks a portion of them. The sample includes about 430,000 clones, about 90% of them seen just once. Sequences were obtained from peripheral blood. Source of these receptors: a man aged 18-30 years with COVID-19, enrolled during active disease. Each CDR3 is given with its conserved first and last residue. The D gene is left open where the match is weak. Only part of the rows carry a size: once, few, many, or a class if the clone is expanded.

clone_size	d_call	v_call	j_call	cdr3_nt	cdr3_aa
NA	NA	TRBV28	TRBJ2-1	TGTGCCAGCAATCCGCGGAGCCACAATGAGCAGTTCTTC	CASNPRSHNEQFF
NA	NA	TRBV5-5	TRBJ2-2	TGTGCCAGCAGCTTGAAGCCCGACACCGGGGAGCTGTTTTTT	CASSLKPDTGELFF
NA	TRBD2	TRBV10-3	TRBJ2-3	TGTGCCACCACAGGGCGGGAGGTTCCCACAGATACGCAGTATTTT	CATTGREVPTDTQYF
once	NA	TRBV6-5	TRBJ2-7	TGTGCCAGCAGCCGGGACACCAGCTACGAGCAGTACTTC	CASSRDTSYEQYF
NA	TRBD2	TRBV25-1	TRBJ2-5	TGTGCCAGCATGACTAGCGGGGATGTTGGGACCCAGTACTTC	CASMTSGDVGTQYF
once	TRBD2	TRBV5-1	TRBJ2-5	TGCGCCAGCAGCTGGGCGGGGGGCGCACGGAGCGACCAGTACTTC	CASSWAGGARSDQYF
NA	TRBD2	TRBV7-2	TRBJ2-1	TGTGCCAGCAGCTTGCTAGCGGCGTACAATGAGCAGTTCTTC	CASSLLAAYNEQFF
NA	TRBD2	TRBV15	TRBJ2-2	TGTGCCACCAGCAGGGGGGGACTAGCGGGAGGTCCCACCGGGGAGCTGTTTTTT	CATSRGGLAGGPTGELFF
NA	NA	TRBV7-2	TRBJ2-3	TGTGCCAGCAGCACCCAAACTGGAGATACGCAGTATTTT	CASSTQTGDTQYF
NA	TRBD1	TRBV2	TRBJ2-7	TGTGCCAGCCGGGACAGGGGAGCCGAGCAGTACTTC	CASRDRGAEQYF
NA	TRBD2	TRBV27	TRBJ2-1	TGTGCCAGCAGTTTCCGGACTAGCGGGAGGGTAAGCTCCTACAATGAGCAGTTCTTC	CASSFRTSGRVSSYNEQFF
NA	TRBD1	TRBV4-1	TRBJ2-2	TGCGCCAGCAGCCAAGGGGACAGGGGAGGGACCGGGGAGCTGTTTTTT	CASSQGDRGGTGELFF
NA	TRBD2	TRBV3-1/TRBV3-2	TRBJ2-1	TGTGCCAGCAGCCCATTCGGGCGGGGGGGCAATGAGCAGTTCTTC	CASSPFGRGGNEQFF
NA	NA	TRBV18	TRBJ2-1	TGTGCCAGCTCTCCAAACTTACAGGATTACAATGAGCAGTTCTTC	CASSPNLQDYNEQFF
few	NA	TRBV19	TRBJ1-3	TGTGCCAGTAGTTTGGACAGCCGAAACACCATATATTTT	CASSLDSRNTIYF
few	NA	TRBV7-9	TRBJ1-4	TGTGCCAGCAGCAGAGGACAATCTGGTGAAAAACTGTTTTTT	CASSRGQSGEKLFF
NA	NA	TRBV30	TRBJ1-1	TGTGCCTGGACCCAACTAGGCGGTGGGACTGAAGCTTTCTTT	CAWTQLGGGTEAFF
NA	TRBD2	TRBV11-2	TRBJ2-5	TGTGCCAGCAGCTTAGGGGGTAGCGGGAGGAACCAAGAGACCCAGTACTTC	CASSLGGSGRNQETQYF
medium-sized	TRBD2	TRBV5-8	TRBJ2-5	TGTGCCAGCAGCCCCACTAGCGGGAGGGGAGAGACCCAGTACTTC	CASSPTSGRGETQYF
NA	NA	TRBV3-1/TRBV3-2	TRBJ2-7	TGTGCCAGCAGCCAAGTCCCGTTCGGGCAGTACTTC	CASSQVPFGQYF
NA	NA	TRBV5-1	TRBJ1-1	TGCGCCAGCAGCTTGTGGGGCGCCGGCAGTGAAGCTTTCTTT	CASSLWGAGSEAFF
NA	TRBD1	TRBV5-4	TRBJ2-1	TGTGCCAGCGCTCAGGGGGCGATAGGAAGTGAGCAGTTCTTC	CASAQGAIGSEQFF
NA	TRBD2	TRBV5-1	TRBJ2-3	TGCGCCAGCAGCTTGGGTCCTAGCGGAAACACAGATACGCAGTATTTT	CASSLGPSGNTDTQYF
NA	NA	TRBV5-5	TRBJ1-4	TGTGCCAGCAGCCTGGACTTCACAACTAATGAAAAACTGTTTTTT	CASSLDFTTNEKLFF
NA	NA	TRBV24-1	TRBJ2-2	TGTGCCACCAGTGATTTGCGGGTATCGGGGGAGCTGTTTTTT	CATSDLRVSGELFF
once	TRBD1	TRBV12-3/TRBV12-4	TRBJ1-1	TGTGCCAGCAGTCGCTCACAGGGGGCTCGCTTCTTT	CASSRSQGARFF
NA	TRBD2	TRBV5-6	TRBJ2-7	TGTGCCAGCAGCTTCGCCAGGGAGGGGCAGCAGTACTTC	CASSFAREGQQYF
NA	TRBD2	TRBV10-3	TRBJ2-7	TGTGCCATCAGTGATCGTGCGGGAGAGAACGAGCAGTACTTC	CAISDRAGENEQYF
NA	NA	TRBV5-1	TRBJ2-1	TGCGCCAGCAGCCCGGAAACCCTACAGGGCAATGAGCAGTTCTTC	CASSPETLQGNEQFF
NA	NA	TRBV24-1	TRBJ1-5	TGTGCCACCAGTGACGTCTCGAGGGAGCCCCAGCATTTT	CATSDVSREPQHF
NA	TRBD1	TRBV6-5	TRBJ2-7	TGTGCCAGCACCGGGGACAGTTCCTACGAGCAGTACTTC	CASTGDSSYEQYF
NA	NA	TRBV15	TRBJ1-3	TGTGCCACCAGCACTGCTGGAAACACCATATATTTT	CATSTAGNTIYF
once	NA	TRBV7-9	TRBJ2-7	TGTGCCAGCAGCCCCCGCCCGGGCTCCTACGAGCAGTACTTC	CASSPRPGSYEQYF
NA	TRBD2	TRBV3-1/TRBV3-2	TRBJ2-3	TGTGCCAGCAGCCAAGTAGGGGGACTAGCGGGAGGGACAACAGATACGCAGTATTTT	CASSQVGGLAGGTTDTQYF
few	NA	TRBV2	TRBJ1-1	TGTGCCACCTTACCATTGCGGAACACTGAAGCTTTCTTT	CATLPLRNTEAFF
once	NA	TRBV18	TRBJ2-1	TGTGCCAGCTCACCACTTCGTGATGAGCAGTTCTTC	CASSPLRDEQFF
NA	TRBD1	TRBV5-6	TRBJ2-1	TGTGCCAGCAGCCGGACAGGGGATCCGTTCTTC	CASSRTGDPFF
NA	NA	TRBV10-1	TRBJ1-1	TGCGCCAGCGACGTAAATTCTCGGATCGGTTTTTGTCGGGCTTGGGGCGCTTTCTTT	CASDVNSRIGFCRAWGAFF
NA	TRBD1	TRBV11-2	TRBJ2-3	TGTGCCAGCAGCTCCCCGACAGGGTCAGATACGCAGTATTTT	CASSSPTGSDTQYF
NA	NA	TRBV7-9	TRBJ2-2	TGTGCCAGCAGCCGGGGGGCAGGGGACACCGGGGAGCTGTTTTTT	CASSRGAGDTGELFF
NA	NA	TRBV5-4	TRBJ2-5	TGTGCCAGCAGCCAGATAGGTGTTCTAGCTCCCAACGGGACCCAGTACTTC	CASSQIGVLAPNGTQYF
NA	TRBD1	TRBV6-5	TRBJ2-1	TGTGCCAGCAGTCGCGGACAGGGCCATGAGCAGTTCTTC	CASSRGQGHEQFF
NA	NA	TRBV19	TRBJ1-4	TGTGCCAGTAGTATAAGGCAGGGGTACCCAACTAATGAAAAACTGTTTTTT	CASSIRQGYPTNEKLFF
NA	TRBD1	TRBV3-1/TRBV3-2	TRBJ2-7	TGTGCCAGCAGCCGCCGACCGCCGGGACAGGGGGCAGGCGAGCAGTACTTC	CASSRRPPGQGAGEQYF
NA	NA	TRBV7-2	TRBJ1-5	TGTGCCAGCAGCACAAATAGCAATCAGCCCCAGCATTTT	CASSTNSNQPQHF
once	NA	TRBV28	TRBJ2-7	TGTGCCAGCAGTTTCGCCCGGGGTCCATACGAGCAGTACTTC	CASSFARGPYEQYF
NA	NA	TRBV7-3	TRBJ2-2	TGTGCCAGCAGCCCGAGTAGCGGGAACACCGGGGAGCTGTTTTTT	CASSPSSGNTGELFF
NA	TRBD1	TRBV5-4	TRBJ1-5	TGTGCCAGCAGCCCGGACAGGGATCAGCCCCAGCATTTT	CASSPDRDQPQHF